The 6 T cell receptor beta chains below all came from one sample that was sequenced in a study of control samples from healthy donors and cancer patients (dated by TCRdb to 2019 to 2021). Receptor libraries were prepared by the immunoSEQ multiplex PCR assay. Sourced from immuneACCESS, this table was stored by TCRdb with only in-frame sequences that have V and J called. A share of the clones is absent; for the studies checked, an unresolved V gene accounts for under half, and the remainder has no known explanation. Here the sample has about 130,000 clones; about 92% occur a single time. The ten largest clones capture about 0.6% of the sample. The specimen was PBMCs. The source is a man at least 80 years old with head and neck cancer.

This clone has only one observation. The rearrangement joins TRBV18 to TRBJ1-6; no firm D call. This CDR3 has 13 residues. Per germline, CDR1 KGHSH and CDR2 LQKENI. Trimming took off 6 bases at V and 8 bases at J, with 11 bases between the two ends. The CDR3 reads CASSVRVDSPLHF. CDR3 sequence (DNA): TGTGCCAGCTCCGTAAGGGTTGATTCACCCCTCCACTTT.

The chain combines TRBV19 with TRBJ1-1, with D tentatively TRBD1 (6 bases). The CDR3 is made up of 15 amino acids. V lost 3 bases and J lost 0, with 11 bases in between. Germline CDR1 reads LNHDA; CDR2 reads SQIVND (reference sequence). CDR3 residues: CASSMGAFMNTEAFF. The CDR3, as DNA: TGTGCCAGTAGTATGGGGGCCTTCATGAACACTGAAGCTTTCTTT.

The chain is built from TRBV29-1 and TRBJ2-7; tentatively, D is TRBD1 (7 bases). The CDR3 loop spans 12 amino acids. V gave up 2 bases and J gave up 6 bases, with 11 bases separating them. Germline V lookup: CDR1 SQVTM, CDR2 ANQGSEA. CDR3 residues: CSVEQGGGEQYF. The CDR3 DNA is TGCAGCGTTGAACAGGGGGGAGGCGAGCAGTACTTC.

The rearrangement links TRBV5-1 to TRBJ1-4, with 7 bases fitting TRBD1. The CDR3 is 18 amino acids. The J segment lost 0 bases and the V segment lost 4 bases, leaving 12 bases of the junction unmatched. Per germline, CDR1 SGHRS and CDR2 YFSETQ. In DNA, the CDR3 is TGCGCCAGCAGCCCAATACGGGACAGTTCTGCAACTAATGAAAAACTGTTTTTT. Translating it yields CASSPIRDSSATNEKLFF.

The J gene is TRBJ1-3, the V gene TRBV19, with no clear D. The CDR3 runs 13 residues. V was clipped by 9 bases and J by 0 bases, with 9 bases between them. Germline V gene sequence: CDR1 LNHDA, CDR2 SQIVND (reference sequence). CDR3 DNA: TGTGCCAGAAAGTATATCTCTGGAAACACCATATATTTT. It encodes CARKYISGNTIYF.

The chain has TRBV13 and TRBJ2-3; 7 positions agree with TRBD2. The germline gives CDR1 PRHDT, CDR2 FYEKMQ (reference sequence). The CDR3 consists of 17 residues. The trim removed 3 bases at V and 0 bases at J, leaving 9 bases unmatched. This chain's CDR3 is CASSLASGLGSTDTQYF. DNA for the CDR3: TGTGCCAGCAGCTTGGCTAGCGGCCTAGGGAGCACAGATACGCAGTATTTT. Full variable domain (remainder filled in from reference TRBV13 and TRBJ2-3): AAGVIQSPRHLIKEKRETATLKCYPIPRHDTVYWYQQGPGQDPQFLISFYEKMQSDKGSIPDRFSAQQFSDYHSELNMSSLELGDSALYFCASSLASGLGSTDTQYFGPGTRLTVL.